This is a list of T cell receptor beta chains from one sample in a study of shared clonotypes between healthy human individuals. The assay was immunoSEQ multiplex PCR, and TCRdb's table has in-frame clones only and misses some. The table has 1.5 million to 2.5 million clones, just under 95% seen once. Sequenced sample: naive CD8+ T cells sorted from blood. These receptors came from a man between 18 and 29 years old in good health. The CDR3 runs from the conserved cysteine through the conserved F or W. D genes are given only for firm matches. Clone size, where shown, is once, few, many, or a class for clones that have expanded.

J | V | size | D | CDR3 | DNA
TRBJ2-7 | TRBV13 | NA | TRBD2 | CASSLGLAGSEQYF | TGTGCCAGCAGCTTGGGACTAGCGGGAAGCGAGCAGTACTTC
TRBJ2-7 | TRBV6-1 | NA | NA | CASSEGGRWDGNSYEQYF | TGTGCCAGCAGTGAAGGAGGTCGATGGGACGGAAACTCCTACGAGCAGTACTTC
TRBJ2-1 | TRBV11-2 | NA | NA | CATSGAGTHGNSYNEQFF | TGTGCCACCAGTGGGGCCGGGACTCACGGGAACTCCTACAATGAGCAGTTCTTC
TRBJ1-1 | TRBV28 | NA | NA | CASSLRQFFTEAFF | TGTGCCAGCAGTTTAAGACAGTTTTTCACTGAAGCTTTCTTT
TRBJ2-1 | TRBV9 | NA | NA | CASSVDRAEQFF | TGTGCCAGCAGCGTAGACCGAGCGGAGCAGTTCTTC
TRBJ2-2 | TRBV9 | NA | TRBD1 | CASSVGQGATGELFF | TGTGCCAGCAGCGTAGGACAGGGGGCCACCGGGGAGCTGTTTTTT
TRBJ1-2 | TRBV5-1 | NA | NA | CASSLNPGADYGYTF | TGCGCCAGCAGCTTGAATCCGGGGGCGGACTATGGCTACACCTTC
TRBJ2-7 | TRBV5-1 | NA | NA | CASSLVGNEQYF | TGCGCCAGCAGCTTGGTAGGGAATGAGCAGTACTTC
TRBJ1-2 | TRBV7-9 | few | NA | CASSLGQGWDGYTF | TGTGCCAGCAGCTTAGGCCAGGGGTGGGATGGCTACACCTTC
TRBJ1-3 | TRBV5-6 | NA | NA | CASSRAGEGSGNTIYF | TGTGCCAGCTCCAGGGCAGGGGAGGGTTCTGGAAACACCATATATTTT
TRBJ1-1 | TRBV7-9 | NA | NA | CASSLVGGLDTEAFF | TGTGCCAGCAGCTTAGTGGGCGGCCTGGACACTGAAGCTTTCTTT
TRBJ2-1 | TRBV9 | NA | NA | CASSVAPGANEQFF | TGTGCCAGCAGCGTAGCCCCAGGGGCCAATGAGCAGTTCTTC